The present entry profiles one TCR beta chain with its context. The antigen remains unidentified. Any gene name here is a mouse gene name. The observed sequence ends 1 residue before the CDR3 terminus, with the missing tail filled in from the germline J gene. TCRbeta CDR3 was sequenced at survey depth with template counts. Assay: immunoSEQ multiplex PCR; the TCRdb copy retains only in-frame clones and omits some. The sample consists of around 790 clones, about 56% of them appearing once. Stated time point: mouse harvest day 14 after allogeneic transplant. Each mouse received 10^7 T-cell-depleted marrow cells plus 10^6 splenic CD5+ T cells by tail vein. This mouse GVHD model was MHC-mismatched B6 to BALB/c, profiled day 7 or 14. Germline CDR1 is LGHNA and CDR2 is YNLKQL (reference sequence). The CDR3 runs 15 residues. Trimming removed 0 bases at V and 4 bases at J, with 9 bases between. The sample originates from a study of tissue T cells after allogeneic stem cell transplantation.

General observations from the study: Tissue-detected TCR repertoire was only partly captured by blood and spleen T cells. This small cohort was clinically heterogeneous, and sampling depth was a limitation.

The TCR originated in a female BALB/c mouse given C57BL/6 T cells with graft-versus-host disease after an allogeneic hematopoietic cell transplant. The sample consisted of liver tissue. The chain carries TRBV5 and TRBJ1-4; D possibly corresponds to TRBD1 (6 bases). CDR3 sequence: CASSQESRGNERLFF. The DNA read from the CDR3 is TGTGCCAGCAGCCAAGAAAGCAGGGGCAACGAAAGATTATTT.